This T cell receptor (beta chain) was profiled in a study of CD8+ T cells in alopecia areata. Study-level findings and limits: Scalp specimens additionally yield sequences from normal skin's resident alphabeta T cells. Higher clonality than in normal scalp was seen in lesional scalp, especially alopecia totalis/universalis.

Separation by sorting yielded CD4+ and CD8+ T cells from PBMCs. Germline lookup yields CDR1 SGHTA and CDR2 FQGNSA. V lost 5 bases to trimming and J lost 0 bases, with 11 bases between them. The CDR3 sequence is 15 residues long. There are a few counts of this clone. The antigen remains unidentified. Extracted RNA was reverse transcribed, and the resulting cDNA served as sequencing template. Clones were read by immunoSEQ multiplex PCR, and TCRdb kept only the in-frame ones, dropping some. The table includes 150,000 to 200,000 clones, approximately 60% detected once. The sequencing sample was made of CD4+ T cells sorted from blood. The receptor was isolated from a human donor in good health. The genes are TRBV7-2 and TRBJ2-1; D is undetermined. CDR3 bases: TGTGCCAGCAGCCCTAGGCTCTCCTCCTACAATGAGCAGTTCTTC. Its protein product is CASSPRLSSYNEQFF. The variable domain in full, completed from reference TRBV7-2 and TRBJ2-1, reads GAGVSQSPSNKVTEKGKDVELRCDPISGHTALYWYRQSLGQGLEFLIYFQGNSAPDKSGLPSDRFSAERTGGSVSTLTIQRTQQEDSAVYLCASSPRLSSYNEQFFGPGTRLTVL.